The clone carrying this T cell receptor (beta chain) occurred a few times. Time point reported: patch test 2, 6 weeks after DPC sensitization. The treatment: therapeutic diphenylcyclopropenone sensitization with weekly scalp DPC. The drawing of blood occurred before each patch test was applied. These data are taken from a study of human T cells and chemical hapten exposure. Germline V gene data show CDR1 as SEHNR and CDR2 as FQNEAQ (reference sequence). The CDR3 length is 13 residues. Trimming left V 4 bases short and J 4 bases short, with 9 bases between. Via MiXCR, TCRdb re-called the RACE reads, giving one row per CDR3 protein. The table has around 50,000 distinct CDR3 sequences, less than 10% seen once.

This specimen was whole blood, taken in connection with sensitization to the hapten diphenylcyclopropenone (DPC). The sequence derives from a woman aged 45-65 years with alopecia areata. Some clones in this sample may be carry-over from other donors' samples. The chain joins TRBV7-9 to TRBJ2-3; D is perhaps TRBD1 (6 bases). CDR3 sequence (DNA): TGTGCCAGCAGCTGGGGGCAAGCAGATACGCAGTATTTT. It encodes CASSWGQADTQYF.